This T cell receptor (beta chain) was recovered during a study of T-cell memory formation after mild COVID-19. TCRdb independently ran MiXCR on the 5' RACE reads; one entry per CDR3 protein. Of 100,000 to 150,000 distinct CDR3 sequences listed, approximately 15% are singletons. This clonotype came up a few times. In germline, CDR1 is LGHNA, CDR2 YSLEER. The trim removed 4 bases at V and 0 bases at J, leaving 9 bases unmatched. CDR3 length equals 17 residues. The sample taken for sequencing was PBMCs or a T cell subset sorted from them (not recorded which). The sequence was collected from a man between 18 and 29 years old who had mild COVID-19 (a few samples of this study predate the infection). Cell type and time point are not known. V is TRBV4-3 and J is TRBJ2-3; 8 bases match TRBD2. CDR3 in DNA: TGCGCCAGCAGCCCCCGGGGGGGGCGGGGGAGCACAGATACGCAGTATTTT. Translation gives CASSPRGGRGSTDTQYF.